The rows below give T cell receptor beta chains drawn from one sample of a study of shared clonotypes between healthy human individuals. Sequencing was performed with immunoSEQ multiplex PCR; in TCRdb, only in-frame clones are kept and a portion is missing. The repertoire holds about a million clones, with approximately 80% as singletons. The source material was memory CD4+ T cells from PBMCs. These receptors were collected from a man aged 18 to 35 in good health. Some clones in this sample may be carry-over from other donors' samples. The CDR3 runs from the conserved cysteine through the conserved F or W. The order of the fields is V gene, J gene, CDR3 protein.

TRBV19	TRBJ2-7	CASSIAGPYEQYF
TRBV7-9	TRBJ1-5	CASSWSSQPQHF
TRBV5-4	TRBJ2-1	CASSPGTSGYNEQFF
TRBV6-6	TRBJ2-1	CASRPTSGSYNEQFF
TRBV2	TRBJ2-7	CASSGLAGVGYEQYF
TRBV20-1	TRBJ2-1	CSPGGINEQFF
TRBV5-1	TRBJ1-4	CASSSGGSNEKLFF
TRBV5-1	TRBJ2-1	CASSTGVGGLSNEQFF
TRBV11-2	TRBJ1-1	CASSATWTAEAFF
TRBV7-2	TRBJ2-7	CASSRQGVEGEQYF
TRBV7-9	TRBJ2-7	CASSTTGEAREQYF
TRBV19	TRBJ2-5	CASTPWGVGETQYF
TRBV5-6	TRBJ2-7	CASSLYPGGPYEQYF
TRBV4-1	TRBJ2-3	CASSLLGTQGHGSYATQYF
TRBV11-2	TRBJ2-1	CASSFNAVTNEQFF